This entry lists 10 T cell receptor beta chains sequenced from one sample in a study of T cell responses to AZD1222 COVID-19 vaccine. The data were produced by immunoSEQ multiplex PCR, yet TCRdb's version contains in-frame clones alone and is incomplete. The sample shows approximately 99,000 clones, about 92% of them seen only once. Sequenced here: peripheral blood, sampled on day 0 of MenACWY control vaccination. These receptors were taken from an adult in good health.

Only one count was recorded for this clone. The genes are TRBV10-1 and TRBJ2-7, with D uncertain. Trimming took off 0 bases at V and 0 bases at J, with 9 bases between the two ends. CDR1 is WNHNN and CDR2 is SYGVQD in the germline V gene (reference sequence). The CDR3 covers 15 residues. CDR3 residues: CASSESTDSSYEQYF. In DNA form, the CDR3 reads TGCGCCAGCAGTGAGTCGACCGATAGCTCCTACGAGCAGTACTTC.

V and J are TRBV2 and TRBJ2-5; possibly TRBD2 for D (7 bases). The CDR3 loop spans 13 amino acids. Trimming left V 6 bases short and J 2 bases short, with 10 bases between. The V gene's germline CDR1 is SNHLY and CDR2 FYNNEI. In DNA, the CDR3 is TGTGCCAGCAGCCGGGGGGCACAAGAGACCCAGTACTTC. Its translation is CASSRGAQETQYF.

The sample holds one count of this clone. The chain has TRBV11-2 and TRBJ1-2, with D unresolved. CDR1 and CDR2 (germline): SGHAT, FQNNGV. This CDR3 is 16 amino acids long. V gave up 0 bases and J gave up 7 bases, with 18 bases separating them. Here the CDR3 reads CASSLEVGRPSIGYTF. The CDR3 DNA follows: TGTGCCAGCAGCTTAGAGGTCGGCAGGCCAAGTATTGGCTACACCTTC.

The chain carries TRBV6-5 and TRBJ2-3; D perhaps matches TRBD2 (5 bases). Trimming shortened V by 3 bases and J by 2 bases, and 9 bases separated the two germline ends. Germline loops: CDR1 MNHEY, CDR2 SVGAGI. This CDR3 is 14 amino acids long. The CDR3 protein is CASSYEGITDTQYF. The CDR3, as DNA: TGTGCCAGCAGTTATGAGGGTATCACAGATACGCAGTATTTT.

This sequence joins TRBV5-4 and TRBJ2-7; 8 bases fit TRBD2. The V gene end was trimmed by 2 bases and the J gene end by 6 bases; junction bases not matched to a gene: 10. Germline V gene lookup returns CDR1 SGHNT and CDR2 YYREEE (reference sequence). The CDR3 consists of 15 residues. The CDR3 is CASSFWASGSPEQYF. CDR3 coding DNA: TGTGCCAGCAGCTTTTGGGCTAGCGGGTCCCCCGAGCAGTACTTC.

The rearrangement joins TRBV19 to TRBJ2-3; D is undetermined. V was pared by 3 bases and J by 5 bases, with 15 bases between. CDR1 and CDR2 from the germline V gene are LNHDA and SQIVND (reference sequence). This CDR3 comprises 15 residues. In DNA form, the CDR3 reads TGTGCCAGTAGTATCCTTGTGGGCTTAATAGATACGCAGTATTTT. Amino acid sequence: CASSILVGLIDTQYF.

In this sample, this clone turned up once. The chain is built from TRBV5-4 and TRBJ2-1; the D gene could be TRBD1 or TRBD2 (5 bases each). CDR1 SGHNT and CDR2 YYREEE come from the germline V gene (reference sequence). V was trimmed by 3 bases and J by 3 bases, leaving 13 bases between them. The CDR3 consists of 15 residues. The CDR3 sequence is CASSWIGGYYNEQFF. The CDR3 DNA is TGTGCCAGCAGCTGGATTGGGGGTTACTACAATGAGCAGTTCTTC.

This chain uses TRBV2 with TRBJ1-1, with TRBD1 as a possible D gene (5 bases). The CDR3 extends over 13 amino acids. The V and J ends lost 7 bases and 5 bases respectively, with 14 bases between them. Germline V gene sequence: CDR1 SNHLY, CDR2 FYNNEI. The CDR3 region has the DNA TGTGCCAGCACGGCAAGGGGACGAACTGAAGCTTTCTTT. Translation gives CASTARGRTEAFF.

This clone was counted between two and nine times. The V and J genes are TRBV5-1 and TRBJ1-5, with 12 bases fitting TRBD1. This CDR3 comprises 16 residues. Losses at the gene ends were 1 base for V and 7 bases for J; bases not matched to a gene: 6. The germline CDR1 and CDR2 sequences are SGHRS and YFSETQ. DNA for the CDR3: TGCGCCAGCAGCTTGTCCGGGACAGGGGGCGGACAGCCCCAGCATTTT. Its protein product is CASSLSGTGGGQPQHF. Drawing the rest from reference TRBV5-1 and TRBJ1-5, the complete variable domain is KAGVTQTPRYLIKTRGQQVTLSCSPISGHRSVSWYQQTPGQGLQFLFEYFSETQRNKGNFPGRFSGRQFSNSRSEMNVSTLELGDSALYLCASSLSGTGGGQPQHFGDGTRLSIL.

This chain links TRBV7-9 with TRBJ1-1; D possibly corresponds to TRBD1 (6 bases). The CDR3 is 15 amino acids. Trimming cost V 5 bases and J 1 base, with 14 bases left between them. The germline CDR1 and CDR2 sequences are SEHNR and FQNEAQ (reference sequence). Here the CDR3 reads CASSVGGFRNTEAFF. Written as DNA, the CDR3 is TGTGCCAGCAGCGTAGGGGGGTTTAGGAACACTGAAGCTTTCTTT.